This is a list of T cell receptor beta chains from one sample in a study of T cells in Graves' hyperthyroidism and ophthalmopathy. TCRdb recomputed calls from the multiplex PCR reads with MiXCR, one row per CDR3 protein. The data contain 660,000 or so distinct CDR3 sequences, less than 25% of them singletons. Sequencing was done on a sample of blood. Receptors originate from a man aged 25-45 years with Graves' ophthalmopathy. The CDR3 runs from the conserved cysteine through the conserved F or W. Only some rows state a clone size, as once, few, many or a class for expanded clones.

abundance: many; v_gene: TRBV2; j_gene: TRBJ2-7; CDR3aa: CASSEEGASEQYF
abundance: NA; v_gene: TRBV2; j_gene: TRBJ2-2; CDR3aa: CASSGQGTNTGELFF
abundance: few; v_gene: TRBV28; j_gene: TRBJ2-5; CDR3aa: CASSLGGRLQETQYF
abundance: many; v_gene: TRBV6-2/TRBV6-3; j_gene: TRBJ2-1; CDR3aa: CASTQGYNEQFF
abundance: many; v_gene: TRBV27; j_gene: TRBJ2-7; CDR3aa: CASSRPGLAGGESYEQYF
abundance: many; v_gene: TRBV6-2/TRBV6-3; j_gene: TRBJ2-7; CDR3aa: CASRLAGGEQYF
abundance: NA; v_gene: TRBV19; j_gene: TRBJ1-1; CDR3aa: CASSRSRSGAEAFF
abundance: NA; v_gene: TRBV12-3/TRBV12-4; j_gene: TRBJ2-7; CDR3aa: CASSLYRNEQYF
abundance: NA; v_gene: TRBV7-2; j_gene: TRBJ2-3; CDR3aa: CASTTRLGTDTQYF
abundance: NA; v_gene: TRBV7-2; j_gene: TRBJ2-2; CDR3aa: CASSLGLGAGTRELFF
abundance: NA; v_gene: TRBV7-2; j_gene: TRBJ2-7; CDR3aa: CASSLLSHEQYF
abundance: NA; v_gene: TRBV3-1; j_gene: TRBJ2-4; CDR3aa: CASSPGRRGRNIQYF
abundance: few; v_gene: TRBV20-1; j_gene: TRBJ1-5; CDR3aa: CSARDRRSPYQPQHF
abundance: many; v_gene: TRBV6-1; j_gene: TRBJ2-3; CDR3aa: CASKTGGTDTQYF
abundance: NA; v_gene: TRBV12-3/TRBV12-4; j_gene: TRBJ2-5; CDR3aa: CASSLRAAFPQETQYF
abundance: few; v_gene: TRBV4-2; j_gene: TRBJ1-4; CDR3aa: CASSQDIRGGVEKLFF
abundance: many; v_gene: TRBV12-3/TRBV12-4; j_gene: TRBJ1-2; CDR3aa: CASSSLSRLHGYTF
abundance: NA; v_gene: TRBV2; j_gene: TRBJ2-5; CDR3aa: CASFVSEVGTQYF
abundance: many; v_gene: TRBV28; j_gene: TRBJ2-1; CDR3aa: CASRVRDWGYNEQFF
abundance: few; v_gene: TRBV15; j_gene: TRBJ2-7; CDR3aa: CATSRDRGGSYEQYF
abundance: NA; v_gene: TRBV27; j_gene: TRBJ1-6; CDR3aa: CASSVDPGRINSPLHF
abundance: NA; v_gene: TRBV19; j_gene: TRBJ1-1; CDR3aa: CASQRAPEAFF
abundance: few; v_gene: TRBV11-2; j_gene: TRBJ2-7; CDR3aa: CASSLESGRSYEQYF
abundance: NA; v_gene: TRBV5-1; j_gene: TRBJ1-4; CDR3aa: CASSPEGAGTGIREKLFF
abundance: NA; v_gene: TRBV27; j_gene: TRBJ2-2; CDR3aa: CASSSTGALTGELFF
abundance: few; v_gene: TRBV6-5; j_gene: TRBJ2-5; CDR3aa: CASSYSEAPGSQYF
abundance: NA; v_gene: TRBV6-1; j_gene: TRBJ2-3; CDR3aa: CASRTGGSYTQYF
abundance: NA; v_gene: TRBV20-1; j_gene: TRBJ2-2; CDR3aa: CSARDRLGGAGTGELFF
abundance: few; v_gene: TRBV30; j_gene: TRBJ2-6; CDR3aa: CAWSPPGLLPGANVLTF
abundance: many; v_gene: TRBV28; j_gene: TRBJ1-1; CDR3aa: CASSPRGRAFF
abundance: NA; v_gene: TRBV5-6; j_gene: TRBJ2-2; CDR3aa: CASSPLTENTGELFF
abundance: few; v_gene: TRBV10-3; j_gene: TRBJ2-2; CDR3aa: CAIRNGELFF
abundance: few; v_gene: TRBV29-1; j_gene: TRBJ2-7; CDR3aa: CSVGSLGAGGGREQYF
abundance: once; v_gene: TRBV4-2; j_gene: TRBJ2-2; CDR3aa: CASSTRGGTSGSGGTGELFF
abundance: NA; v_gene: TRBV29-1; j_gene: TRBJ2-1; CDR3aa: CSVAWTEQFF
abundance: NA; v_gene: TRBV2; j_gene: TRBJ1-5; CDR3aa: CASRFLGGGNQPQHF
abundance: few; v_gene: TRBV6-2/TRBV6-3; j_gene: TRBJ1-5; CDR3aa: CATSRGSGNQPQHF
abundance: NA; v_gene: TRBV28; j_gene: TRBJ2-7; CDR3aa: CASSPSGLAELSYEQYF
abundance: few; v_gene: TRBV9; j_gene: TRBJ1-1; CDR3aa: CASSATNRDPNTEAFF
abundance: NA; v_gene: TRBV6-1; j_gene: TRBJ2-3; CDR3aa: CASSDWSGTSTDTQYF
abundance: few; v_gene: TRBV5-4; j_gene: TRBJ2-1; CDR3aa: CASSLGTQQGRKFF
abundance: NA; v_gene: TRBV20-1; j_gene: TRBJ2-1; CDR3aa: CSETRHYAYNEQFF
abundance: NA; v_gene: TRBV24-1; j_gene: TRBJ1-1; CDR3aa: CATQDRVNTEAFF
abundance: NA; v_gene: TRBV6-6; j_gene: TRBJ1-2; CDR3aa: CASSYSNREDFLHYGYTF
abundance: NA; v_gene: TRBV7-9; j_gene: TRBJ1-4; CDR3aa: CASSLYRGTEKLFF
abundance: NA; v_gene: TRBV12-3/TRBV12-4; j_gene: TRBJ1-4; CDR3aa: CASRPRGARRINEKLFF
abundance: many; v_gene: TRBV3-1; j_gene: TRBJ2-1; CDR3aa: CASSPQSGLVQFF
abundance: few; v_gene: TRBV25-1; j_gene: TRBJ2-5; CDR3aa: CASSKWPQETQYF
abundance: NA; v_gene: TRBV18; j_gene: TRBJ2-7; CDR3aa: CASSETSGNSYEQYF
abundance: NA; v_gene: TRBV30; j_gene: TRBJ2-1; CDR3aa: CAWSVQSGSLYNEQFF
abundance: few; v_gene: TRBV28; j_gene: TRBJ1-1; CDR3aa: CAGGGGTEAFF
abundance: many; v_gene: TRBV5-1; j_gene: TRBJ2-1; CDR3aa: CASSLSSDHNEQFF
abundance: few; v_gene: TRBV29-1; j_gene: TRBJ2-3; CDR3aa: CSVEDSWPGPMSTDTQYF